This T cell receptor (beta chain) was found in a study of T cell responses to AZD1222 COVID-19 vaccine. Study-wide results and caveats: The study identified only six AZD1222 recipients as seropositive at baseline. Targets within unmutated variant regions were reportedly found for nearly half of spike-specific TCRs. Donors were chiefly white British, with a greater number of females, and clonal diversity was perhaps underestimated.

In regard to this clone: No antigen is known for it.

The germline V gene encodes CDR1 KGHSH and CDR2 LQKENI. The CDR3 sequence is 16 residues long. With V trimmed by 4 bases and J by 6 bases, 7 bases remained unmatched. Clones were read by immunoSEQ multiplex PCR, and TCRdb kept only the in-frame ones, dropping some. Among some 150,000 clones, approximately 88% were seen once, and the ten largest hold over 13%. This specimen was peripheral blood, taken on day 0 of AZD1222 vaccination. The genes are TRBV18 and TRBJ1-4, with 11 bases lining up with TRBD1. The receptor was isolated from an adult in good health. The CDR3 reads CASSLGQGATDEKLFF. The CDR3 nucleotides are TGTGCCAGCTCACTTGGACAGGGGGCGACGGATGAAAAACTGTTTTTT.